One TCR beta chain is described in this entry. The specificity of this receptor is unknown. The sample holds no much larger clone one base away, and base qualities are not on file. This record comes from a study of blood T cell repertoires in COVID-19 (dated by TCRdb to 2020 to 2021). In the study overall: Collaborator samples came from the United States, Italy and Spain and covered acute and convalescent phases of COVID-19. The repertoires were made available in a free public database intended to serve as a resource for research on the immune response to SARS-CoV-2. HLA class I and class II types, where available, came from metadata supplied by the sample provider rather than from assay-based typing. Samples came from the ongoing ImmuneRACE study (first 160 participants) plus 1,254 subjects from 6 global collaborators. The sample metadata nearly always contained a de-identified subject ID, COVID-19 status, age in years and sex. The prospective study material was composed of cDNA or gDNA derived from T cells, B-cell-depleted T cells, or PBMCs. Deeply sampled blood TCRbeta repertoires from subjects exposed to, actively infected with, or recovered from COVID-19 were included in the dataset.

Here is what the overall study found, with its caveats: The amount of clinical and demographic metadata varied by source and participant and was provided uncurated.

Trimming takes 5 bases from V and 4 bases from J, and the germline ends sit 15 bases apart. Via the germline V gene (reference sequence), CDR1 is LNHDA and CDR2 SQIVND. Reading from cysteine to phenylalanine, the CDR3 counts 15 amino acids. Only CDR3 DNA is held: 45 bases, read in frame from base 1. TCRbeta CDR3 regions were amplified from genomic DNA by means of the immunoSEQ Assay, a bias-controlled multiplex PCR. For the original study's pipeline: The number of nucleated cells in each sample was estimated from the amplification of reference gene primers within the assay. To quantify the absolute abundance of each unique TCRbeta CDR3 rearrangement, sequence reads were collapsed and filtered. Productive Simpson clonality was computed per sample as the square root of Simpson's diversity index over productive rearrangements. Sourced from immuneACCESS, this table was stored by TCRdb with only in-frame sequences that have V and J called. A share of the clones is absent; for the studies checked, an unresolved V gene accounts for under half, and the remainder has no known explanation. V and J calls and clone size come straight from that table; D and trimming were deduced from the DNA. The sample table shows around 220,000 clones, and roughly 89% are seen once. The ten largest clones add up to about 15% of the sample.

Participants in the prospective study were enrolled through a virtual design, were aged about 18 to 100 years, and lived in roughly 26 United States geographic areas. In the prospective study, cohorts were assigned on the basis of participant-reported clinical history obtained from a screening survey and a study questionnaire. Exposed participants had been in contact, within 2 weeks of entering the study, with a person who had a PCR-confirmed or clinician-diagnosed case of COVID-19. Each participant in the prospective study had whole blood, serum and a nasopharyngeal or oropharyngeal swab collected by mobile phlebotomists. Participants in the prospective study had the option to provide additional blood draws and questionnaires over a roughly two-month period. Before DNA extraction, blood samples from the prospective study were shipped at room temperature or frozen.

The source material was PBMCs or T cells enriched from blood (not recorded which). This receptor chain uses TRBV19 and TRBJ1-5; the D gene remains uncertain. The origin of this receptor is a young man who had been exposed to COVID-19. The CDR3 has the sequence CASSYYGEANQPQHF. The DNA sequence is TGTGCCAGTAGTTATTACGGGGAGGCTAATCAGCCCCAGCATTTT.